This TCR beta chain stems from a study of sequential checkpoint blockade in melanoma. On the study more broadly: Randomization was 1:1 between first-line nivolumab→ipilimumab and ipilimumab→nivolumab.

This CDR3 comprises 11 residues. Between the trimmed V and J ends, which lost 5 bases and 7 bases, there was a span of 8 bases. Germline V gene data show CDR1 as MNHEY and CDR2 as SMNVEV (reference sequence). The treatment is: randomized to nivolumab then ipilimumab (arm A) or the reverse (arm B). TCRdb's table, derived via immunoSEQ multiplex PCR, lists solely in-frame clones and lacks some. The table shows fewer than 30,000 clones, with more than 80% occurring only once. The sequences come from CD8+ T cells sorted from blood (inferred from file names), collected from a patient given nivolumab and ipilimumab in sequence. The chain employs TRBV27 and TRBJ1-1; D is uncertain. The receptor was isolated from a human donor with melanoma. CDR3 loop: CASSAGDEAFF. DNA of the CDR3: TGTGCCAGCAGTGCGGGAGATGAAGCTTTCTTT.